These T cell receptor beta chains were read from a single sample in a study of OX40 agonist ivuxolimab in advanced cancers. Method: immunoSEQ multiplex PCR; TCRdb's copy keeps in-frame clones and lacks some. This table has tens of thousands of clones, about 85% appearing once. Sample: CD4+ or CD8+ T cells sorted from blood, taken in a trial of the OX40 agonist ivuxolimab. The receptors shown here come from an adult with an advanced solid tumor such as melanoma, head and neck, liver or kidney cancer. The CDR3 runs from the conserved cysteine through the conserved F or W. The D gene is left open where the match is weak. For some rows the clone size is stated as once, few or many, or as a class when expanded; others skip it.

len: 14; abundance: .; d_gene: .; j_gene: TRBJ1-3; v_gene: TRBV4-3; CDR3nt: TGCGCCAGCAGCCAAGACATCAATGGAAACACCATATATTTT; CDR3aa: CASSQDINGNTIYF
len: 15; abundance: .; d_gene: TRBD2; j_gene: TRBJ2-1; v_gene: TRBV19; CDR3nt: TGTGCCAGTAGTGTTAGCGGGAGCTCCTACAATGAGCAGTTCTTC; CDR3aa: CASSVSGSSYNEQFF
len: 19; abundance: .; d_gene: TRBD1; j_gene: TRBJ2-4; v_gene: TRBV7-9; CDR3nt: TGTGCCAGCAGCTTCTTTGGACAGGAGACCTCCCTAGCCAAAAACATTCAGTACTTC; CDR3aa: CASSFFGQETSLAKNIQYF
len: 11; abundance: .; d_gene: .; j_gene: TRBJ2-3; v_gene: TRBV6-5; CDR3nt: TGTGCCAGCAGATGGATAGATACGCAGTATTTT; CDR3aa: CASRWIDTQYF
len: 14; abundance: few; d_gene: .; j_gene: TRBJ2-7; v_gene: TRBV28; CDR3nt: TGTGCCAGCTCTACTAGCCCACTTCCTTTCGAGCAGTACTTC; CDR3aa: CASSTSPLPFEQYF
len: 14; abundance: .; d_gene: .; j_gene: TRBJ1-5; v_gene: TRBV4-1; CDR3nt: TGCGCCAGCAGCCAAGAAGGGGTGGATCAGCCCCAGCATTTT; CDR3aa: CASSQEGVDQPQHF
len: 13; abundance: .; d_gene: .; j_gene: TRBJ2-3; v_gene: TRBV7-9; CDR3nt: TGTGCCAGCAGCCCCCAGGGCACAGATACGCAGTATTTT; CDR3aa: CASSPQGTDTQYF
len: 15; abundance: .; d_gene: TRBD2; j_gene: TRBJ2-1; v_gene: TRBV11-2; CDR3nt: TGTGCCAGCAGCTCACTAGCGGGAAGGTACAATGAGCAGTTCTTC; CDR3aa: CASSSLAGRYNEQFF
len: 11; abundance: .; d_gene: TRBD2; j_gene: TRBJ2-2; v_gene: TRBV29-1; CDR3nt: TGCAGCGCGGGGGGGAGGGGGGAGCTGTTTTTT; CDR3aa: CSAGGRGELFF
len: 14; abundance: .; d_gene: TRBD2; j_gene: TRBJ2-7; v_gene: TRBV11-2; CDR3nt: TGTGCCAGCCGCTTTAGCGGGGTCTTAGGGGAGCAGTACTTC; CDR3aa: CASRFSGVLGEQYF
len: 15; abundance: few; d_gene: .; j_gene: TRBJ1-1; v_gene: TRBV6-5; CDR3nt: TGTGCCAGCACCAAGCAGGGACACTTGAACACTGAAGCTTTCTTT; CDR3aa: CASTKQGHLNTEAFF
len: 13; abundance: .; d_gene: .; j_gene: TRBJ2-1; v_gene: TRBV19; CDR3nt: TGTGCCAGTAGTATAGACCTCGGAGGGGAGCAGTTCTTC; CDR3aa: CASSIDLGGEQFF
len: 11; abundance: .; d_gene: .; j_gene: TRBJ1-2; v_gene: TRBV11-3; CDR3nt: TGTGCCAGCAGCTTAGTAGACTTCTACACCTTC; CDR3aa: CASSLVDFYTF
len: 16; abundance: .; d_gene: .; j_gene: TRBJ2-3; v_gene: TRBV7-6; CDR3nt: TGTGCCAGCAGCTCCTGGGGACTTGCTAGCACAGATACGCAGTATTTT; CDR3aa: CASSSWGLASTDTQYF
len: 13; abundance: .; d_gene: TRBD2; j_gene: TRBJ2-7; v_gene: TRBV6-5; CDR3nt: TGTGCCAGCAGATACCCGGGACTAGCCGAGCAGTACTTC; CDR3aa: CASRYPGLAEQYF
len: 13; abundance: .; d_gene: TRBD2; j_gene: TRBJ2-7; v_gene: TRBV6-5; CDR3nt: TGTGCCAGCAGTTCTAGCGGGAGAGACGAGCAGTACTTC; CDR3aa: CASSSSGRDEQYF
len: 15; abundance: .; d_gene: .; j_gene: TRBJ2-7; v_gene: TRBV27; CDR3nt: TGTGCCAGCAGTTCCACTGAGGGACTGCCCTCCGAGCAGTACTTC; CDR3aa: CASSSTEGLPSEQYF
len: 15; abundance: once; d_gene: TRBD1; j_gene: TRBJ1-1; v_gene: TRBV19; CDR3nt: TGTGCCAGTAGGGCGGGACAGGGAAGGAGAACTGAAGCTTTCTTT; CDR3aa: CASRAGQGRRTEAFF
len: 15; abundance: .; d_gene: .; j_gene: TRBJ2-1; v_gene: TRBV19; CDR3nt: TGTGCCAGTAGTATAATCGCTAGCTCCTACAATGAGCAGTTCTTC; CDR3aa: CASSIIASSYNEQFF
len: 13; abundance: .; d_gene: TRBD2; j_gene: TRBJ2-7; v_gene: TRBV27; CDR3nt: TGTGCCAGCAGTACCGCGGGAGGGAACGAGCAGTACTTC; CDR3aa: CASSTAGGNEQYF
len: 16; abundance: few; d_gene: TRBD2; j_gene: TRBJ2-2; v_gene: TRBV10-3; CDR3nt: TGTGCCATCAGTGAGGGGACTAGCGGGAAGGACGGGGAGCTGTTTTTT; CDR3aa: CAISEGTSGKDGELFF
len: 15; abundance: .; d_gene: .; j_gene: TRBJ1-2; v_gene: TRBV28; CDR3nt: TGTGCCAGCAGCCCTCACAGGGCTCAAGGGGATGGCTACACCTTC; CDR3aa: CASSPHRAQGDGYTF
len: 12; abundance: few; d_gene: .; j_gene: TRBJ1-2; v_gene: TRBV30; CDR3nt: TGTGCCTGGACACCTGGGCCTCACGGCTACACCTTC; CDR3aa: CAWTPGPHGYTF
len: 17; abundance: .; d_gene: .; j_gene: TRBJ1-6; v_gene: TRBV4-1; CDR3nt: TGCGCCAGCAGCCAAGAAAGTCGGCGGCGGAGTAATTCACCCCTCCACTTT; CDR3aa: CASSQESRRRSNSPLHF
len: 17; abundance: once; d_gene: TRBD1; j_gene: TRBJ1-1; v_gene: TRBV27; CDR3nt: TGTGCCAGCAGTTTCTCCGCCGGGGGACAGGGCTACACTGAAGCTTTCTTT; CDR3aa: CASSFSAGGQGYTEAFF
len: 14; abundance: .; d_gene: .; j_gene: TRBJ2-7; v_gene: TRBV9; CDR3nt: TGTGCCAGCAGCGTAGGGGGAGTAACCTACGAGCAGTACTTC; CDR3aa: CASSVGGVTYEQYF
len: 19; abundance: .; d_gene: TRBD2; j_gene: TRBJ2-1; v_gene: TRBV7-6; CDR3nt: TGTGCCAGCAGCTTAGCGCTTTCTAGCGGGAGTCTTTTCTCGAATGAGCAGTTCTTC; CDR3aa: CASSLALSSGSLFSNEQFF
len: 12; abundance: once; d_gene: .; j_gene: TRBJ2-1; v_gene: TRBV12-5; CDR3nt: TGTGCTAGTGGTTTGGGTGGGAATGAGCAGTTCTTC; CDR3aa: CASGLGGNEQFF
len: 11; abundance: .; d_gene: TRBD2; j_gene: TRBJ2-3; v_gene: TRBV6-6; CDR3nt: TGTGCCAGCAGTCAGCGGGGATCTGTGGATTTT; CDR3aa: CASSQRGSVDF
len: 14; abundance: few; d_gene: .; j_gene: TRBJ2-7; v_gene: TRBV11-3; CDR3nt: TGTGCCAGCAGCGCCAATGACCGCTTCTACGAGCAGTACTTC; CDR3aa: CASSANDRFYEQYF
len: 13; abundance: .; d_gene: .; j_gene: TRBJ2-3; v_gene: TRBV19; CDR3nt: TGTGCCAGTAGCCCAGGAGGCACAGATACGCAGTATTTT; CDR3aa: CASSPGGTDTQYF
len: 11; abundance: once; d_gene: TRBD1; j_gene: TRBJ2-7; v_gene: TRBV5-1; CDR3nt: TGCGCCAGCGACAGGGGTGGCGAGCAGTACTTC; CDR3aa: CASDRGGEQYF
len: 16; abundance: .; d_gene: TRBD1; j_gene: TRBJ1-2; v_gene: TRBV5-8; CDR3nt: TGTGCCAGCAGCTTGGAGAGACAGGGGAGAAACTATGGCTACACCTTC; CDR3aa: CASSLERQGRNYGYTF
len: 15; abundance: .; d_gene: TRBD2; j_gene: TRBJ2-1; v_gene: TRBV5-1; CDR3nt: TGCGCCAGCAGCCAAACTAGCGGTTTCTACAATGAGCAGTTCTTC; CDR3aa: CASSQTSGFYNEQFF
len: 13; abundance: .; d_gene: .; j_gene: TRBJ2-2; v_gene: TRBV19; CDR3nt: TGTGCCAGTTCGAAGAGGGACACCGGGGAGCTGTTTTTT; CDR3aa: CASSKRDTGELFF
len: 14; abundance: once; d_gene: TRBD1; j_gene: TRBJ2-5; v_gene: TRBV28; CDR3nt: TGTGCCAGCAGAGAGGACAGGGTCCAAGAGACCCAGTACTTC; CDR3aa: CASREDRVQETQYF
len: 17; abundance: .; d_gene: TRBD2; j_gene: TRBJ2-2; v_gene: TRBV28; CDR3nt: TGTGCCAGCAGTTTATGGTCTAGCGGCCTGAACACCGGGGAGCTGTTTTTT; CDR3aa: CASSLWSSGLNTGELFF
len: 13; abundance: .; d_gene: .; j_gene: TRBJ2-1; v_gene: TRBV9; CDR3nt: TGTGCCAGCAGCCCCCAACGGGGCAATGAGCAGTTCTTC; CDR3aa: CASSPQRGNEQFF
len: 17; abundance: .; d_gene: .; j_gene: TRBJ2-3; v_gene: TRBV9; CDR3nt: TGTGCCAGCAGCGGTATGTGGGAGTCCCCTAGCACAGATACGCAGTATTTT; CDR3aa: CASSGMWESPSTDTQYF
len: 15; abundance: .; d_gene: .; j_gene: TRBJ1-5; v_gene: TRBV11-2; CDR3nt: TGTGCCAGCAGCTTAAGGGGTTTAAGCAATCAGCCCCAGCATTTT; CDR3aa: CASSLRGLSNQPQHF
len: 12; abundance: .; d_gene: .; j_gene: TRBJ1-2; v_gene: TRBV6-5; CDR3nt: TGTGCCAGCAGCAGGGACATGTATGGCTACACCTTC; CDR3aa: CASSRDMYGYTF
len: 15; abundance: .; d_gene: .; j_gene: TRBJ1-1; v_gene: TRBV30; CDR3nt: TGTGCCTGGAGTGCGACGGATCGATGGGGAAAAGAAGCTTTCTTT; CDR3aa: CAWSATDRWGKEAFF
len: 14; abundance: few; d_gene: TRBD1; j_gene: TRBJ2-1; v_gene: TRBV4-1; CDR3nt: TGCGCCAGCAGCCTCTCCACAGGGGACCCTGAGCAGTTCTTC; CDR3aa: CASSLSTGDPEQFF
len: 15; abundance: few; d_gene: TRBD2; j_gene: TRBJ2-1; v_gene: TRBV4-1; CDR3nt: TGCGCCAGCAGCCAAGATGGAACTAGCGGGAGTAAGCAGTTCTTC; CDR3aa: CASSQDGTSGSKQFF
len: 14; abundance: .; d_gene: TRBD1; j_gene: TRBJ2-1; v_gene: TRBV11-3; CDR3nt: TGTGCCAGCAGTAGACAGGGGGCATTTAATGAGCAGTTCTTC; CDR3aa: CASSRQGAFNEQFF
len: 13; abundance: .; d_gene: .; j_gene: TRBJ1-1; v_gene: TRBV5-1; CDR3nt: TGCGCCAGCAGCGTTATTGAATACACTGAAGCTTTCTTT; CDR3aa: CASSVIEYTEAFF
len: 14; abundance: once; d_gene: .; j_gene: TRBJ2-3; v_gene: TRBV19; CDR3nt: TGTGCCAGTAGTATTGGACGGAACACAGATACGCAGTATTTT; CDR3aa: CASSIGRNTDTQYF
len: 14; abundance: few; d_gene: .; j_gene: TRBJ2-2; v_gene: TRBV5-1; CDR3nt: TGCGCCAGCAGCTTGGTGAGGGAGACCGGGGAGCTGTTTTTT; CDR3aa: CASSLVRETGELFF
len: 16; abundance: .; d_gene: TRBD1; j_gene: TRBJ2-2; v_gene: TRBV19; CDR3nt: TGTGCCAGTAGTATCGACAGGGGGAGGAACACCGGGGAGCTGTTTTTT; CDR3aa: CASSIDRGRNTGELFF